This entry lists 2 T cell receptor beta chains sequenced from one sample in a study of T cells in Graves' hyperthyroidism and ophthalmopathy. Amplified TCR beta CDR3 regions came from RNA transcripts. An initial round of RT-PCR targeting the TCR CDR3 relied on the HTBI primer set. TCRdb passed the multiplex PCR reads through MiXCR, listing each CDR3 protein once. The repertoire includes about 300,000 distinct CDR3 sequences, 15% to 20% of them detected once, and about 40% sits in the top ten. The sample comprised blood. The source of these receptors is a man in his forties or fifties with Graves' ophthalmopathy.

This clonotype came up many times. The rearrangement links TRBV29-1 to TRBJ2-7; a possible D gene is TRBD1 (6 bases). The CDR3 has 11 amino acids. Germline CDR1 and CDR2: SQVTM and ANQGSEA. With 6 bases removed from V and 7 bases from J, the gap between germline ends came to 13 bases. The CDR3 here is CSVRQAIEQYF. The CDR3, as DNA: TGCAGCGTAAGACAGGCGATTGAGCAGTACTTC.

This clonotype showed up just a few times. This rearrangement joins TRBV18 to TRBJ2-3, with no clear D. The CDR3 totals 12 residues. Germline CDR1 and CDR2: KGHSH and LQKENI. Deletions cut 3 bases from V and 3 bases from J, with 4 bases between. This CDR3 is CASSPKTDTQYF. The DNA of the CDR3 is TGTGCCAGCTCACCGAAGACAGATACGCAGTATTTT.